Presented here are 12 T cell receptor beta chains from one specimen sequenced in a study of shared clonotypes between healthy human individuals. Clones were read by immunoSEQ multiplex PCR, and TCRdb kept only the in-frame ones, dropping some. Of about 2 million clones listed, less than 95% are singletons. The naive CD8 population came from CD45RO-negative cells selected for CCR7, without terminally differentiated effector memory CD45RA+ cells. Sequencing input: naive CD8+ T cells sorted from blood. Source of these receptors: a man aged 18 to 30 in good health.

This clone was seen a single time. This rearrangement joins TRBV11-3 to TRBJ2-1; D is undetermined. The CDR3 is made up of 13 amino acids. Trimming took 4 bases from V and 1 from J, leaving 5 bases between them. Germline V CDR1 and CDR2: SGHNT, YENEEA. CDR3 sequence: CASSWFSYNEQFF. DNA for the CDR3: TGTGCCAGCAGCTGGTTTTCCTACAATGAGCAGTTCTTC.

This rearrangement joins TRBV13 to TRBJ2-6; D gene ambiguous. The CDR3 spans 17 residues. Per germline, CDR1 PRHDT and CDR2 FYEKMQ (reference sequence). V was shortened by 4 bases and J by 0 bases, with 13 bases between the two germline ends. CDR3 sequence: CASSSEEQLSGANVLTF. Written as DNA, the CDR3 is TGTGCCAGCAGCTCCGAAGAGCAGCTCTCTGGGGCCAACGTCCTGACTTTC. The full variable domain, in which reference TRBV13 and TRBJ2-6 provide the parts outside the CDR3, is AAGVIQSPRHLIKEKRETATLKCYPIPRHDTVYWYQQGPGQDPQFLISFYEKMQSDKGSIPDRFSAQQFSDYHSELNMSSLELGDSALYFCASSSEEQLSGANVLTFGAGSRLTVL.

In regard to this clone: Its ends do not fully match the called genes, so a read error is possible. Additional DNA sequences in this sample encode the identical CDR3. The chain couples TRBV7-9 to TRBJ2-2; D uncertain. Germline CDR1 SEHNR, CDR2 FQNEAQ (reference sequence). The CDR3 covers 14 residues. The CDR3 DNA reads as TGTGCCAGCAGCTTAGGCGGTTACACCGGCGAGCTGTTTTTT. Protein product: CASSLGGYTGELFF.

The rearrangement joins TRBV6-5 to TRBJ2-7; the match to TRBD1 covers 8 bases. Germline values: CDR1 MNHEY, CDR2 SVGAGI. V dropped 0 bases and J dropped 2; count of bases not matched to a gene: 6. The CDR3 is made up of 16 amino acids. CDR3 amino acids: CASSYSTGQETYEQYF. The CDR3 nucleotides read TGTGCCAGCAGTTACTCGACGGGACAGGAAACCTACGAGCAGTACTTC.

J is TRBJ2-7 and V is TRBV4-3; D tentatively reads TRBD1 or TRBD2 (5 bases each). Germline values: CDR1 LGHNA, CDR2 YSLEER. The CDR3 is 14 residues long. Trimming shortened V by 4 bases and J by 0 bases, and 10 bases separated the two germline ends. The CDR3 reads CASSPYGASYEQYF. The CDR3 nucleotides read TGCGCCAGCAGCCCGTACGGGGCCTCCTACGAGCAGTACTTC.

This rearrangement joins TRBV2 to TRBJ2-7; TRBD1 matches at 9 bases. The CDR3 length is 13 residues. The ends lost 3 bases at V and 5 bases at J; junction bases unmatched: 2. The germline gives CDR1 SNHLY, CDR2 FYNNEI. The CDR3 DNA is TGTGCCAGCAGTGAGGGACAGGGCGACGAGCAGTACTTC. It codes for CASSEGQGDEQYF.

This sequence joins TRBV7-9 and TRBJ2-7; 11 bases line up with TRBD2. CDR1 SEHNR and CDR2 FQNEAQ come from the germline V gene (reference sequence). The CDR3 contains 16 residues. The V segment lost 5 bases and the J segment 1 base; nucleotides outside the gene matches: 7. CDR3 nucleotides: TGTGCCAGCAGCCCGCTAGCGGGAGGAGGTTCCTACGAGCAGTACTTC. Translating it yields CASSPLAGGGSYEQYF.

This clone was detected only once. Other DNA sequences within the sample encode an identical CDR3. The chain links TRBV27 to TRBJ1-6; weak D call: TRBD1 (5 bases). The length of the CDR3 is 15 residues. Per germline, CDR1 MNHEY and CDR2 SMNVEV (reference sequence). Trimming shortened V by 2 bases and J by 4 bases, and 9 bases separated the two germline ends. For the CDR3, the DNA is TGTGCCAGCAGTTTAATGGGGGGGTATAATTCACCCCTCCACTTT. Translation gives CASSLMGGYNSPLHF.

The gene calls are TRBV6-5 and TRBJ2-7; 12 bases fit TRBD2. V shed 4 bases, J shed 0 bases, and the junction held 4 bases outside the gene matches. The germline gives CDR1 MNHEY, CDR2 SVGAGI. The CDR3 totals 16 residues. The CDR3: CASSWTTSGSSYEQYF. CDR3 DNA: TGTGCCAGCAGTTGGACGACTAGCGGGAGCTCCTACGAGCAGTACTTC.

J is TRBJ2-2 and V is TRBV5-5; no clear D. Germline V gene lookup returns CDR1 SGHKS and CDR2 YYEKEE (reference sequence). The CDR3 spans 14 residues. V shed 0 bases and J shed 2 bases, with 5 bases lying between them. The CDR3 DNA is TGTGCCAGCAGCTTGGGGGGAAACACCGGGGAGCTGTTTTTT. Amino acids: CASSLGGNTGELFF.

This rearrangement joins TRBV19 to TRBJ2-7; D is possibly TRBD2 (6 bases). Germline V gene data show CDR1 as LNHDA and CDR2 as SQIVND (reference sequence). Trimming cost V 7 bases and J 3 bases, with 19 bases left between them. The CDR3 is made up of 15 amino acids. Written as DNA, the CDR3 is TGTGCCAGTAAGCCCGGTAGCGGCCTGGTCTACGAGCAGTACTTC. This encodes CASKPGSGLVYEQYF.

This clone was detected only once. The V gene is TRBV2, the J gene TRBJ1-5; D is perhaps TRBD1 (5 bases). Germline assignment: CDR1 SNHLY and CDR2 FYNNEI. V was shortened by 6 bases and J by 0 bases, with 12 bases between the two germline ends. The CDR3 is 15 amino acids. CDR3 nucleotide sequence: TGTGCCAGCAGGGGGGGTACCAATAGCAATCAGCCCCAGCATTTT. This encodes CASRGGTNSNQPQHF.